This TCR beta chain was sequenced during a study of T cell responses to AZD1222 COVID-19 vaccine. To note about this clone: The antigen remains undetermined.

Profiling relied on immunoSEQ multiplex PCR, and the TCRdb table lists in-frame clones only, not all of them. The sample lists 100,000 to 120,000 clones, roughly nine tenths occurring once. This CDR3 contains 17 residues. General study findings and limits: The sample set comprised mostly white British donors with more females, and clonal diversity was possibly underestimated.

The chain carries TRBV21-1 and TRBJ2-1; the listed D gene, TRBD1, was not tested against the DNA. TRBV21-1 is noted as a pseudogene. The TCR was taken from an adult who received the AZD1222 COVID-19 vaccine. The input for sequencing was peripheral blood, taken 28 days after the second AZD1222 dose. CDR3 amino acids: CASSDRCETEIYNEQFF. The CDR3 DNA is TGTGCCAGCAGCGACCGGTGCGAGACAGAGATCTACAATGAGCAGTTCTTC.